This T cell receptor beta chain is from a study of shared T cell receptors in the human thymus. The method was immunoSEQ multiplex PCR; TCRdb's version includes in-frame clones alone and lacks a portion of them. The sample lists some 700,000 clones, approximately 83% occurring once. This CDR3 has 14 amino acids. Germline values: CDR1 SGDLS, CDR2 YYNGEE. Trimming at V came to 3 bases and at J to 5 bases, leaving 4 bases not matched to a gene. These data also formed part of another study, on human thymus T cells. Per that paper: The donors were infants in Finland with congenital heart defects, otherwise immunologically healthy.

Sequences were obtained from thymocytes. This receptor was identified in a girl under two years old with a congenital heart defect. The chain couples TRBV9 to TRBJ1-4; 7 nucleotides align to TRBD1. CDR3 sequence: CASSEGQSNEKLFF. The CDR3 DNA is TGTGCCAGCAGCGAGGGACAGTCGAATGAAAAACTGTTTTTT.